This is a list of T cell receptor beta chains from one sample in a study of shared clonotypes between healthy human individuals. Repertoires were generated with immunoSEQ multiplex PCR, while TCRdb's copy carries only in-frame clones and drops some. The sample consists of over 2 million clones, 92% of them appearing once. Sequences were obtained from naive CD4+ T cells from PBMCs. These receptors were taken from a man in his late teens or twenties in good health. Some clones in this sample may be carry-over from other donors' samples. Each CDR3 is given with its conserved first and last residue.

cdr3_length | v_call | cdr3_aa
15 | TRBV5-1 | CASSLERATNEKLFF
12 | TRBV14 | CASSQDRAGYTF
13 | TRBV5-1 | CASRSPTGSEQYF
11 | TRBV14 | CASSLGGLAFF
15 | TRBV28 | CASSFGWGFNQPQHF
14 | TRBV2 | CASSDQGTNYGYTF
15 | TRBV5-1 | CASSFYRQRNQPQHF
15 | TRBV5-1 | CASSSGHIMNTEAFF
15 | TRBV10-3 | CAISAAAAYTYEQYF
15 | TRBV11-2 | CASSLVTGESYEQYF
12 | TRBV2 | CASRQDNYEQYF
15 | TRBV27 | CASRRLAAHSYEQYF
15 | TRBV5-1 | CASSLELAAYNEQFF
13 | TRBV7-2 | CASSFSGLETQYF
15 | TRBV25-1 | CASSDPRSSGNTIYF
13 | TRBV11-2 | CASSLLRQYEAFF
16 | TRBV28 | CASSFLTGLSNQPQHF
18 | TRBV5-1 | CASSLEGTGPTSSYEQYF
13 | TRBV30 | CAWSTGEVQPQHF
12 | TRBV7-9 | CASSLNTQPQHF
15 | TRBV11-2 | CASSLLVVTNEKLFF
14 | TRBV9 | CASSMGTTTGELFF
15 | TRBV6-1 | CASSDRDPHLYEQYF
18 | TRBV7-9 | CASSLGRSGSVPGDTQYF
18 | TRBV10-3 | CAIGHDRTQGFLNTEAFF
16 | TRBV18 | CASSPLTGGSYNEQFF
14 | TRBV5-5 | CASSLATGNQPQHF
15 | TRBV28 | CASSFRVATNEKLFF
15 | TRBV28 | CASSFWETPHNEQFF
13 | TRBV15 | CATSRPPGDIQYF